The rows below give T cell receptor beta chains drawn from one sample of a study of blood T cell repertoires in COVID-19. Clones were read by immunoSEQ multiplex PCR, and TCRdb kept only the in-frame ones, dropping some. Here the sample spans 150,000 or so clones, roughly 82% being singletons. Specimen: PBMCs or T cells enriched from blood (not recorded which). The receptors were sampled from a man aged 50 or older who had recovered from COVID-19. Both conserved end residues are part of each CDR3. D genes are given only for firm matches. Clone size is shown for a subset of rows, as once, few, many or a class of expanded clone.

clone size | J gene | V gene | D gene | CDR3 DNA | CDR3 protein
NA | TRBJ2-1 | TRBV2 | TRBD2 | TGTGCCAGCGAAAGGCTAGCGGGGGCATTCTCCTACAATGAGCAGTTCTTC | CASERLAGAFSYNEQFF
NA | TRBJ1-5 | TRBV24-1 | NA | TGTGCCACCAGCCGCCAGGGGAATCAGCCCCAGCATTTT | CATSRQGNQPQHF
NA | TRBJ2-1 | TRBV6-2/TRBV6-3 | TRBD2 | TGTGCCAGCAGTTACCGACGGCGACTAGCGGGGCCAAGCTCCTACAATGAGCAGTTCTTC | CASSYRRRLAGPSSYNEQFF
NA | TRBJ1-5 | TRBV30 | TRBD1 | TGTGCCTGGAGCCCACCGGACAGGGTGGAACAGCCCCAGCATTTT | CAWSPPDRVEQPQHF
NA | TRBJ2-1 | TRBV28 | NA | TGTGCCAGCAGTACAGGGTGGACCTACAATGAGCAGTTCTTC | CASSTGWTYNEQFF
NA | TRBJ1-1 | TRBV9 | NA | TGTGCCAGCAGCGTAGGCACAGAGATGAACACTGAAGCTTTCTTT | CASSVGTEMNTEAFF
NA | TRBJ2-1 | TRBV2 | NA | TGTGCCAGCAGTGGAACAGGGTTTGGTTACAATGAGCAGTTCTTC | CASSGTGFGYNEQFF
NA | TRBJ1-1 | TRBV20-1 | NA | TGCAGTGCTAGATCCGACACTGAAGCTTTCTTT | CSARSDTEAFF
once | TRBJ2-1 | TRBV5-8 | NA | TGTGCCAGCAGCTTATATCAGTACAATGAGCAGTTCTTC | CASSLYQYNEQFF
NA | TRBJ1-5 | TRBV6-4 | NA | TGTGCCAGCAGCCCCCAGCGGAATCAGCCCCAGCATTTT | CASSPQRNQPQHF
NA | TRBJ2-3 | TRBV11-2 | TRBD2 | TGTGCCAGCAGCTTTTTAGGGAGGGAAAGCACAGATACGCAGTATTTT | CASSFLGRESTDTQYF
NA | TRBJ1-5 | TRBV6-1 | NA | TGTGCCAGCAGTGGCCAACTACAGGGAAGCAATCAGCCCCAGCATTTT | CASSGQLQGSNQPQHF
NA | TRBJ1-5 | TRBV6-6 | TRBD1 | TGTGCCAGCACAGTCTCAGGGGGACTCCAGCATTTT | CASTVSGGLQHF
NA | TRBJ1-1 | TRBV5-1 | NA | TGCGCCAGCACCCCGCGGGCAGGGGCGACCTACACTGAAGCTTTCTTT | CASTPRAGATYTEAFF
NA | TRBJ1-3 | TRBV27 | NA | TGTGCCAGCAGGGACAGTTCTGGAAACACCATATATTTT | CASRDSSGNTIYF
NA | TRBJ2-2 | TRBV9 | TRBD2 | TGTGCCAGCAGCGTCACCACTAGCGGGGGGCTTAGGACCGGGGAGCTGTTTTTT | CASSVTTSGGLRTGELFF
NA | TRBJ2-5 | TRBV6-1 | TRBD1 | TGTGCCAGCAGTGAACTTACAGGGGGTCGAGAGACCCAGTACTTC | CASSELTGGRETQYF
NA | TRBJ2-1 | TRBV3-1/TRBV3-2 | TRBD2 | TGTGCCAGCAGCGGCCTCGCGGGGGATTCCTACAATGAGCAGTTCTTC | CASSGLAGDSYNEQFF
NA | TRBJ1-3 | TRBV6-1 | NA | TGTGCCAGCAGTGAAGGCGGCAACTCTGGAAACACCATATATTTT | CASSEGGNSGNTIYF
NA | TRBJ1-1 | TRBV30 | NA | TGTGCCTGGAGTGTAATAGCCAGTGAAGCTTTCTTT | CAWSVIASEAFF
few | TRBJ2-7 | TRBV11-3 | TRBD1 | TGTGCCAGCAGCGCTGAAAAAGGACAGGGGAACTACGAGCAGTACTTC | CASSAEKGQGNYEQYF
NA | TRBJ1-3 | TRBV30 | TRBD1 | TGTGCCTGGATCAGGAGGGGGCTCACTGGAAACACCATATATTTT | CAWIRRGLTGNTIYF
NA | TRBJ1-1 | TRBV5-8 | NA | TGTGCCAGCAGCTTTCGAGGGGGCACTGAAGCTTTCTTT | CASSFRGGTEAFF